These T cell receptor beta chains were read from a single sample in a study of cytomegalovirus exposure and HLA in healthy donors. This table comes from immunoSEQ multiplex PCR, and its TCRdb copy is limited to in-frame clones, with some not included. Here the sample spans approximately 150,000 clones, 77% being singletons. The material sequenced was PBMCs. Receptors originate from a middle-aged woman in good health and CMV-seropositive. CDR3s include the opening cysteine and the closing phenylalanine or tryptophan. A D gene is named only where the DNA matches it firmly. Part of the rows lack a size; the others show once, few, many or a class for expanded clones.

d_gene,j_gene,abundance,v_gene,CDR3nt,CDR3aa
.,TRBJ1-1,.,TRBV7-2,TGTGCCAGCAGTTCACAGGGAGATACTGAAGCTTTCTTT,CASSSQGDTEAFF
.,TRBJ2-7,.,TRBV15,TGTGCCACCAGCAGAGGGGACATGCCCTCCTACGAGCAGTACTTC,CATSRGDMPSYEQYF
.,TRBJ2-3,few,TRBV6-5,TGTGCCAGCAGGCAAATGGGGGGTACAGATACGCAGTATTTT,CASRQMGGTDTQYF
TRBD2,TRBJ2-3,.,TRBV18,TGTGCCAGCTCACGCGGACTAGCAGGAGATACGCAGTATTTT,CASSRGLAGDTQYF
TRBD1,TRBJ2-1,.,TRBV13,TGTGCCAGCAGCTTTTGGGGGACAGGGGACAATGAGCAGTTCTTC,CASSFWGTGDNEQFF
.,TRBJ1-3,.,TRBV4-3,TGCGCCAGCAGCCAAGACGGTGGTTTCTCTGGAAACACCATATATTTT,CASSQDGGFSGNTIYF
TRBD1,TRBJ2-3,once,TRBV18,TGTGCCAGCTCACGACCGACGAGGGGGCAGGGCACAGATACGCAGTATTTT,CASSRPTRGQGTDTQYF
TRBD1,TRBJ1-2,.,TRBV7-2,TGTGCCAGCAGCCTGGGACAGGGGTCCAGCTATGGCTACACCTTC,CASSLGQGSSYGYTF
TRBD1,TRBJ1-5,.,TRBV7-2,TGTGCCAGCAGCAGGGACAGGGGGGATCAGCCCCAGCATTTT,CASSRDRGDQPQHF
TRBD1,TRBJ2-2,.,TRBV5-4,TGTGCCAGCAGCTCGGGACAGCCCGCGAACACCGGGGAGCTGTTTTTT,CASSSGQPANTGELFF
.,TRBJ2-5,.,TRBV15,TGTGCCACCAGCCCTCCTCAGGGAAGGGTCCAAGAGACCCAGTACTTC,CATSPPQGRVQETQYF
TRBD1,TRBJ1-2,.,TRBV29-1,TGCAGCGTGGACAGGGATTCTAACTATGGCTACACCTTC,CSVDRDSNYGYTF
.,TRBJ1-4,.,TRBV6-1,TGTGCCAGCAGTATATACGGTGCGGCGGAAAAACTGTTTTTT,CASSIYGAAEKLFF
.,TRBJ2-3,.,TRBV4-2,TGTGCCAGCAGCCAAGTGGGGAGCGGAAAAGGCACAGATACGCAGTATTTT,CASSQVGSGKGTDTQYF
TRBD1,TRBJ1-2,.,TRBV7-9,TGTGCCAGCAGCCCCGGGACAGGGGGCCCGAAGGGCTATGGCTACACCTTC,CASSPGTGGPKGYGYTF
TRBD2,TRBJ2-7,few,TRBV7-9,TGTGCCAGCAGCTTAGAGGGACTAGGTCATTACGAGCAGTACTTC,CASSLEGLGHYEQYF
.,TRBJ2-4,.,TRBV30,TGTGCCTGCCCCTCGGGACTCCTGCCAAACATTCAGTACTTC,CACPSGLLPNIQYF
.,TRBJ2-4,few,TRBV7-2,TGTGCCAGCAGCTTAGACTGGGGGAGGCAAAACATTCAGTACTTC,CASSLDWGRQNIQYF
.,TRBJ2-3,.,TRBV2,TGTGCCAGCAGTGCTGGCCCCACAGATACGCAGTATTTT,CASSAGPTDTQYF
TRBD2,TRBJ2-7,.,TRBV30,TGTGCCTGGAGTGAAGCGGGGGGGGCCTACGAGCAGTACTTC,CAWSEAGGAYEQYF
TRBD2,TRBJ2-2,.,TRBV5-1,TGCGCCAGCAGCTTCGTAATTAGCGGGAGAGAGGGAAACACCGGGGAGCTGTTTTTT,CASSFVISGREGNTGELFF
.,TRBJ2-5,.,TRBV19,TGTGCCAGTAGTATACAGGGAGAGACCCAGTACTTC,CASSIQGETQYF
TRBD2,TRBJ2-3,few,TRBV7-6,TGTGCCAGCAGCCGGACTAGCTGGGACACAGATACGCAGTATTTT,CASSRTSWDTDTQYF
TRBD1,TRBJ2-7,once,TRBV7-9,TGTGCCAGCAGCCCAGGACAGGGGGTCTACGAGCAGTACTTC,CASSPGQGVYEQYF
TRBD2,TRBJ2-3,.,TRBV6-6,TGTGCCAGCAGTCACCTACTAGCGGGGTCAGGAGATACGCAGTATTTT,CASSHLLAGSGDTQYF
TRBD1,TRBJ2-3,.,TRBV5-4,TGTGCCAGCAGCTCGCCGGGACAGGGACCCTCTAGCACAGATACGCAGTATTTT,CASSSPGQGPSSTDTQYF
TRBD2,TRBJ2-6,.,TRBV7-9,TGTGCCAGCAGCTTAAGGACTAGCGGGGCCTCTGGGGCCAACGTCCTGACTTTC,CASSLRTSGASGANVLTF
TRBD1,TRBJ1-1,few,TRBV6-1,TGTGCCAGCAGTTCAAAGACAGGGGGCGCGTCTGAAGCTTTCTTT,CASSSKTGGASEAFF
TRBD1,TRBJ2-7,.,TRBV30,TGTGCCTCCCTCCGAGGACAGGGGGCGTACGAGCAGTACTTC,CASLRGQGAYEQYF
TRBD2,TRBJ2-7,.,TRBV4-1,TGCGCCAGCAGCCAAGGGAGTGATAGCGGGAGTTACGAGCAGTACTTC,CASSQGSDSGSYEQYF
TRBD1,TRBJ1-2,.,TRBV6-6,TGTGCCAGCAGTTACGCCGGGACAGTAAGAAGCTACACCTTC,CASSYAGTVRSYTF
TRBD1,TRBJ2-7,.,TRBV7-2,TGTGCCAGCAGCCCCCCAGGGGGCCCTAACGAGCAGTACTTC,CASSPPGGPNEQYF
TRBD2,TRBJ2-1,.,TRBV7-2,TGTGCCAGCAGCTTTCCTAGCGGGGGGCAAAGCTCCTACAATGAGCAGTTCTTC,CASSFPSGGQSSYNEQFF
TRBD2,TRBJ2-1,.,TRBV29-1,TGCAGCGTTGTCCCGGCGGGAGGGCGCTCCTACAATGAGCAGTTCTTC,CSVVPAGGRSYNEQFF
.,TRBJ2-1,few,TRBV4-3,TGCGCCAGCAGCCAAGATATGGCGGGGATTTACAATGAGCAGTTCTTC,CASSQDMAGIYNEQFF
.,TRBJ2-3,.,TRBV27,TGTGCCAGCAGTTTATCCATGACAGATACGCAGTATTTT,CASSLSMTDTQYF
.,TRBJ1-5,.,TRBV6-5,TGTGCCAGCAGCCGAGACAGGACGGATCAGCCCCAGCATTTT,CASSRDRTDQPQHF
.,TRBJ1-5,once,TRBV28,TGTGCCAGCAGCAGGCTACTCACCGTATTTGACAGGAGTCCTGGGCCCCAGCATTTT,CASSRLLTVFDRSPGPQHF
TRBD2,TRBJ2-1,few,TRBV13,TGTGCCAGCAGCTCCCAGCGGGGGGCGGGGAATGAGCAGTTCTTC,CASSSQRGAGNEQFF
TRBD2,TRBJ2-7,.,TRBV7-9,TGTGCCAGCAGCTTAGCGGGAGGGTTTGACGAGCAGTACTTC,CASSLAGGFDEQYF
.,TRBJ1-2,few,TRBV11-2,TGTGCCAGCAGCTTAGATTCGGGGGGGGCCGGCTACACCTTC,CASSLDSGGAGYTF